This T cell receptor (beta chain) was recorded in a study of cytomegalovirus exposure and HLA in healthy donors. Study-wide findings and caveats: Specific recognition of CMV antigens was confirmed in vitro for a few chains (all CMV-associated). According to a later analysis, TCR clusters from the first cohort tended to co-occur in the 120 or so validation repertoires. 150 to 200 TCR beta chains were listed as cytomegalovirus-associated.

With regard to this clone: Its matching antigen is unknown.

TCRdb's copy holds only in-frame clones and misses some; the assay was immunoSEQ multiplex PCR. The table includes about 55,000 clones, 80% to 95% detected once. The V gene lost 3 bases and the J gene lost 7 bases, with 12 bases spanning the gap. CDR3 length equals 13 residues. Germline V CDR1 and CDR2: MNHEY, SMNVEV (reference sequence). The chain combines TRBV27 with TRBJ1-1; unclear D gene. The clonotype was recovered from a man aged 18 to 30 in good health and CMV-seronegative. The sample comprised PBMCs. CDR3 nucleotide sequence: TGTGCCAGCAGTTTTGGGAGGGCTTATGAAGCTTTCTTT. Amino acid sequence: CASSFGRAYEAFF.